This TCR beta chain was recorded in a study of blood T cell repertoires in COVID-19. Study at large: There were acute and convalescent COVID-19 samples, and they came from the United States, Italy and Spain. Sample material is recorded as cDNA or gDNA derived from T cells, B-cell-depleted T cells, or PBMCs.

TCRdb's copy holds only in-frame clones and misses some; the assay was immunoSEQ multiplex PCR. The sample contains approximately 260,000 clones, under 90% of which appear only once. Living in 20 to 30 US areas, the participants were between about 18 and 95 years of age. Cohort placement rested on clinical history that participants reported themselves. With V trimmed by 3 bases and J by 2 bases, 2 bases remained unmatched. The CDR3 loop spans 14 amino acids. Germline V lookup: CDR1 SGHTA, CDR2 FQGNSA. Regarding this clone: The identical CDR3 is also encoded by other nucleotide sequences in the sample.

This sequence was found in a man aged 25 to 45 with acute COVID-19. The chain recombines TRBV7-2 with TRBJ2-5; 8 positions agree with TRBD2. Sequencing was carried out using PBMCs or T cells enriched from blood (not recorded which). This CDR3 reads CASSLGGGQETQYF. In DNA form, the CDR3 reads TGTGCCAGCAGCTTGGGCGGGGGGCAAGAGACCCAGTACTTC.